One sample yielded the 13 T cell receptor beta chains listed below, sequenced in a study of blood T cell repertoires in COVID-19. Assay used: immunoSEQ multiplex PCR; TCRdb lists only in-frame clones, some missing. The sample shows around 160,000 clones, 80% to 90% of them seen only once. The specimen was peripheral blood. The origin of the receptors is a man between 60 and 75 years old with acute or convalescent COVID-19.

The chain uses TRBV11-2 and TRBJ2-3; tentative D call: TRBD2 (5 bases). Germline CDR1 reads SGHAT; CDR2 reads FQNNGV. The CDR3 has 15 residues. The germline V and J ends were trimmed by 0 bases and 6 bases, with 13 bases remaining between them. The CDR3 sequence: CASSLERLERDTQYF. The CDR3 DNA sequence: TGTGCCAGCAGCTTAGAGCGGCTAGAGCGGGATACGCAGTATTTT.

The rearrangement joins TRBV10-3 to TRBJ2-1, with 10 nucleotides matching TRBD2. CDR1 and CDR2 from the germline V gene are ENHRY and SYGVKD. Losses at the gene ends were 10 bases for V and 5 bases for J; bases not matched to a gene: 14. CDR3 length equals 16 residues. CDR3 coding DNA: TGTGCCACCACAGCGGCTAGCGGGAGAAGGGACAATGAGCAGTTCTTC. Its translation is CATTAASGRRDNEQFF.

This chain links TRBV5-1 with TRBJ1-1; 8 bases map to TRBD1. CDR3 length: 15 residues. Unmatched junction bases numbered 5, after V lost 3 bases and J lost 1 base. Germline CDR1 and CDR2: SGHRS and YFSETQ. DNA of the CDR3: TGCGCCAGCAGCTCCCAGGGGGCGCGGAACACTGAAGCTTTCTTT. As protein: CASSSQGARNTEAFF.

The CDR3 region has the DNA TGTGCCACCAGTGATGGGAGCGGGAGCGCCACAGATACGCAGTATTTT. As protein: CATSDGSGSATDTQYF. The gene calls are TRBV24-1 and TRBJ2-3; 8 nucleotides line up with TRBD2. This CDR3 comprises 16 residues. The germline V gene encodes CDR1 KGHDR and CDR2 SFDVKD. V lost 3 bases and J lost 2; bases outside the gene matches: 6.

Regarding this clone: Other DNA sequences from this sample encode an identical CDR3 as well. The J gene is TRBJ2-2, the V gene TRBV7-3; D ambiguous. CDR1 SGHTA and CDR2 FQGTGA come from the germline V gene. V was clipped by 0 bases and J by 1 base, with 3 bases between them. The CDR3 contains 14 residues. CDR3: CASSLTGNTGELFF. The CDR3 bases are TGTGCCAGCAGCTTAACCGGGAACACCGGGGAGCTGTTTTTT.

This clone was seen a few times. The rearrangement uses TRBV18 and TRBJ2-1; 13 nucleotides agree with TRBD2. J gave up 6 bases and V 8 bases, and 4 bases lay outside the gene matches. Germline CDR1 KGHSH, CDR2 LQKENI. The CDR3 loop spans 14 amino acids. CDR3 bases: TGTGCCAGCCTGGGACTAGCGGGAACCAATGAGCAGTTCTTC. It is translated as CASLGLAGTNEQFF.

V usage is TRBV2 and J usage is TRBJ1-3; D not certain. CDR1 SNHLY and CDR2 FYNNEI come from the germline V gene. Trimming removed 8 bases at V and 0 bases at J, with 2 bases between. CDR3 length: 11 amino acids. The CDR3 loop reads CASLSGNTIYF. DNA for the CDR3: TGTGCCAGCCTCTCTGGAAACACCATATATTTT.

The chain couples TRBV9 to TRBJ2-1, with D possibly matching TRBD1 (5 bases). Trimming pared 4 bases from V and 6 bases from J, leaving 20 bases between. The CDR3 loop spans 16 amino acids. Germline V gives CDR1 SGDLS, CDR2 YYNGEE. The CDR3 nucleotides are TGTGCCAGCAGCCCACAACCTCAGGGTCTGGGCAATGAGCAGTTCTTC. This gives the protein CASSPQPQGLGNEQFF.

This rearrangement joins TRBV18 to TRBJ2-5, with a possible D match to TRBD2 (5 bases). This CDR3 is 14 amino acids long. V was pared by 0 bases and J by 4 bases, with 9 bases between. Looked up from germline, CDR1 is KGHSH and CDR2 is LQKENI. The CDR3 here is CASSPPGVAETQYF. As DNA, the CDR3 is TGTGCCAGCTCACCACCCGGGGTGGCAGAGACCCAGTACTTC.

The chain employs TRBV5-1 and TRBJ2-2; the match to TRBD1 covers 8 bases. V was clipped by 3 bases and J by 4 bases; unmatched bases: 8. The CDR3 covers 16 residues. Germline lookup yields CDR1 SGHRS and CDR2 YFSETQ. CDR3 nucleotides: TGCGCCAGCAGCTACCTCGACAGGGGCAGCACCGGGGAGCTGTTTTTT. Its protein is CASSYLDRGSTGELFF.

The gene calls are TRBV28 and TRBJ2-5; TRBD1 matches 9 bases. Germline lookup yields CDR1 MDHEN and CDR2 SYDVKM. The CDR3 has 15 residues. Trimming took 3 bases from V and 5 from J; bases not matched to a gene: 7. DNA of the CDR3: TGTGCCAGCAGTTTTAGGACAGGGGTGTTGGAGACCCAGTACTTC. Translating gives CASSFRTGVLETQYF.

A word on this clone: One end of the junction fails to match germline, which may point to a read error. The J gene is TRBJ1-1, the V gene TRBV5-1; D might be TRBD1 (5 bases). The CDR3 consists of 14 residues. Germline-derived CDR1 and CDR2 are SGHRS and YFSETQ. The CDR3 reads CASSLGDLKTEAFF. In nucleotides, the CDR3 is TGCGCCAGCAGCTTGGGGGACTTGAAGACTGAAGCTTTCTTT.

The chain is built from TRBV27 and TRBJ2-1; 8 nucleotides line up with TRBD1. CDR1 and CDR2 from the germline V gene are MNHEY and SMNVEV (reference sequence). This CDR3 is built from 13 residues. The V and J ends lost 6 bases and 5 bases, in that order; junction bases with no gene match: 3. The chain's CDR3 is CASRGQGNNEQFF. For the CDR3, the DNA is TGTGCCAGCAGAGGACAGGGTAACAATGAGCAGTTCTTC.